Listed here is a single T cell receptor (beta chain). Its antigen is unidentified. Indicated treatment: oral pan-JAK inhibitor, 5-10 mg twice daily. V was shortened by 2 bases and J by 4 bases, with 14 bases between the two germline ends. Per the germline V gene, CDR1 is GTSNPN and CDR2 is SVGIG (reference sequence). The CDR3 has 14 residues. It was cDNA, reverse transcribed from extracted RNA, that served as the sequencing template. Some clones are missing from TCRdb's copy, which holds only in-frame ones; the method was immunoSEQ multiplex PCR. The sample shows approximately 300,000 clones, about three fifths of them seen only once. This entry comes from a study of CD8+ T cells in alopecia areata. Across the study: Twice a day, 5 to 10 mg of oral tofacitinib was administered to treated patients. General observations from the study: Alopecia totalis/universalis scalp especially showed more expanded CD8+ clones than normal scalp.

The sequence derives from a human donor with alopecia areata. This specimen was CD4+ T cells sorted from blood, taken at week 24, from a patient treated with tofacitinib. V and J are TRBV30 and TRBJ1-2; D possibly corresponds to TRBD1 (5 bases). The chain's CDR3 is CAWSPPSGVYGYTF. The CDR3 bases are TGTGCCTGGAGTCCCCCCTCGGGGGTCTATGGCTACACCTTC.